A selection of T cell receptor beta chains follows, all from one sample in a study of early T cells in non-severe SARS-CoV-2 infection. Each CDR3 protein is one row after TCRdb ran MiXCR on the 5' RACE reads. The data show approximately 80,000 distinct CDR3 sequences, 11% seen once. This specimen consisted of whole blood, obtained at baseline. Receptors were obtained from an adult who was a healthcare worker with PCR-confirmed SARS-CoV-2 infection or an uninfected control (not recorded which). The CDR3 runs from the conserved cysteine through the conserved F or W. A D gene is named only where the DNA matches it firmly. A clone size is listed for some rows: how often the clone was seen (once, few, many), or a class if it is expanded.

D gene	clone size	V gene	J gene	CDR3 protein	CDR3 DNA
TRBD2	NA	TRBV11-3	TRBJ2-7	CASSLTGEGDEQYF	TGTGCCAGCAGCTTAACTGGGGAGGGTGACGAGCAGTACTTC
NA	few	TRBV27	TRBJ2-2	CASSVRLGSPTDTGELFF	TGTGCCAGCAGTGTAAGACTAGGATCCCCAACGGATACCGGGGAGCTGTTTTTT
TRBD1	few	TRBV7-7	TRBJ1-4	CASSPGTGNNEKLFF	TGTGCCAGCAGCCCCGGGACAGGGAATAATGAAAAACTGTTTTTT
NA	NA	TRBV12-3/TRBV12-4	TRBJ2-1	CASTRGKYNSEQFF	TGTGCCAGCACAAGGGGGAAGTATAATTCTGAGCAGTTCTTC
NA	many	TRBV7-8	TRBJ2-1	CASSSGYSSYNEQFF	TGTGCCAGCAGCTCCGGATACAGCTCCTACAATGAGCAGTTCTTC
NA	many	TRBV6-5	TRBJ1-1	CASSTPGGRGDTEAFF	TGTGCCAGCAGCACACCTGGGGGGCGAGGAGACACTGAAGCTTTCTTT
NA	NA	TRBV6-2/TRBV6-3	TRBJ1-1	CASSYSIWGRLRNTEAFF	TGTGCCAGCAGTTACTCGATATGGGGGCGTCTAAGGAACACTGAAGCTTTCTTT
NA	NA	TRBV28	TRBJ1-1	CASSYPHGPGGAFF	TGTGCCAGCAGCTACCCTCACGGACCGGGGGGAGCTTTCTTT
NA	NA	TRBV5-1	TRBJ1-2	CASSLEGKALYGYTF	TGCGCCAGCAGCTTGGAAGGGAAAGCCCTCTATGGCTACACCTTC
NA	NA	TRBV6-5	TRBJ1-6	CASRSVNNSPLHF	TGTGCCAGCAGGTCGGTGAATAATTCACCCCTCCACTTT
TRBD2	NA	TRBV7-3	TRBJ2-1	CASSPRTSGGASGNEQFF	TGTGCCAGCAGCCCTAGGACTAGCGGGGGGGCCTCTGGGAATGAGCAGTTCTTC
NA	few	TRBV7-8	TRBJ2-4	CASSTHPRGIQYF	TGTGCCAGCAGCACACACCCCAGAGGCATTCAGTACTTC
NA	many	TRBV28	TRBJ2-6	CASSQVRPGANVLTF	TGTGCCAGCTCTCAAGTGAGACCTGGGGCCAACGTCCTGACTTTC